This T cell receptor beta chain was identified during a study of Ad26.COV2.S vaccination and SARS-CoV-2 variants. Study as a whole: Donor was in the COV1001 Ad26.COV2.S trial arm.

CDR3 length equals 15 residues. Trimming at V came to 3 bases and at J to 1 base, leaving 3 bases not matched to a gene. Germline values: CDR1 SNHLY, CDR2 FYNNEI. The treatment denotes: some 19 received Ad26.COV2.S at low or high dose, single or two shots; 5 received placebo; per-sample allocation not given. Specimens were obtained on day 63 following the first vaccine or placebo injection. An Ad26 vector expressing Wuhan-strain SARS-CoV-2 spike constituted the vaccine. The table came from immunoSEQ multiplex PCR; TCRdb's copy has only in-frame clones and leaves some out. The sample has roughly 420,000 clones; about 88% are singletons.

The source of this sequence is a person between 18 and 65 years old who received the Ad26.COV2.S COVID-19 vaccine or a placebo. The chain recombines TRBV2 with TRBJ2-5; 9 bases are a match to TRBD2. The specimen was peripheral blood, collected in a trial of Ad26.COV2.S vaccine versus placebo. The chain's CDR3 is CASSEPAGGQETQYF. In nucleotides, the CDR3 is TGTGCCAGCAGTGAGCCAGCGGGGGGCCAAGAGACCCAGTACTTC. The full variable domain, rest sourced from reference TRBV2 and TRBJ2-5, is EPEVTQTPSHQVTQMGQEVILRCVPISNHLYFYWYRQILGQKVEFLVSFYNNEISEKSEIFDDQFSVERPDGSNFTLKIRSTKLEDSAMYFCASSEPAGGQETQYFGPGTRLLVL.